This record covers a single T cell receptor beta chain. The CDR3 covers 15 residues. Per the germline V gene, CDR1 is KGHSH and CDR2 is LQKENI. Trimming removed 3 bases from V and 0 bases from J, with 8 bases in between. This sample stems from a study of blood T cell repertoires in COVID-19. Study-wide background: COVID-19 samples from acute and convalescent phases originated in the United States, Italy and Spain.

Original handling: It was from reference gene primer amplification that nucleated cell counts were estimated. Assay: immunoSEQ multiplex PCR; the TCRdb copy retains only in-frame clones and omits some. For V, J and clone size, that table is used; D and trimming come from the DNA. The sample gives 130,000 or so clones, approximately 90% of which show up once; around 2.1% is in the top ten. Sample: peripheral blood. The sequence was collected from a man between 65 and 79 years old with active COVID-19. This chain joins TRBV18 and TRBJ2-2; no clear D gene. This CDR3 reads CASSPRGTNTGELFF. In nucleotides, the CDR3 is TGTGCCAGCTCACCGAGAGGCACGAACACCGGGGAGCTGTTTTTT.